The rows below give T cell receptor beta chains drawn from one sample of a study of neurological immune-mediated disorders. TCRdb reprocessed the 5' RACE reads via MiXCR and lists one record per CDR3 protein. Of just under 45,000 distinct CDR3 sequences listed, 20% to 25% are singletons. Input material: PBMCs. The receptor source for this set is a man aged 60-69 years with HTLV-1-associated myelopathy (HAM/TSP). Both conserved end residues are part of each CDR3. Each record gives: J gene, V gene, CDR3 protein.

>TRBJ2-1|TRBV3-1
CASSHSGRAGNEQFF
>TRBJ1-1|TRBV11-2
CASSGSVNTEAFF
>TRBJ2-3|TRBV10-3
CAISEPRTSTDTQYF
>TRBJ2-7|TRBV25-1
CASLSREGTGGGEQYF
>TRBJ1-4|TRBV27
CASSPHREVEKLFF
>TRBJ2-1|TRBV14
CASSLSGSSTYNEQFF
>TRBJ2-5|TRBV5-1
CASSLEGKETQYF
>TRBJ2-2|TRBV20-1
CSARDPLAGNTGELFF
>TRBJ1-4|TRBV3-1
CASSQGTSNEKLFF
>TRBJ1-6|TRBV10-3
CAISSGTENSPLHF
>TRBJ2-7|TRBV6-6
CASGGAPHEQYF
>TRBJ2-7|TRBV5-1
CASSWGPGGDEQYF
>TRBJ1-1|TRBV5-6
CASSLDPGAAEAFF
>TRBJ2-4|TRBV28
CASSIEGLGNIQYF
>TRBJ2-7|TRBV25-1
CASSDWGSLYEQYF
>TRBJ1-5|TRBV2
CASSAGPSNQPQHF
>TRBJ2-4|TRBV3-1
CASSPKATSPLAKNIQYF
>TRBJ2-6|TRBV3-1
CASSQGFSGANVLTF
>TRBJ2-1|TRBV5-6
CASSPGRNEQFF
>TRBJ1-4|TRBV12-3/TRBV12-4
CASSLNRGEKLFF